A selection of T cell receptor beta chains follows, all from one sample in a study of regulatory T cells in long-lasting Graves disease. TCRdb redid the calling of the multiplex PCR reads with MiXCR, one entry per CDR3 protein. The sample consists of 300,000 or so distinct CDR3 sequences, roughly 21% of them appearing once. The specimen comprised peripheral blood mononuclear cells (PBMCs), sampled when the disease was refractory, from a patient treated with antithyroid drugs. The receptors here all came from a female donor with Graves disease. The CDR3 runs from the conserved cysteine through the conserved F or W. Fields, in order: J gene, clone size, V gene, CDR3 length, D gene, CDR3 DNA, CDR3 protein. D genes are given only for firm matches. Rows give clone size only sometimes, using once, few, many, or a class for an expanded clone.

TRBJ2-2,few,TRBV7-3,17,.,TGTGCCAGCAGCTTAACCAGGTGGACAGAGAACACCGGGGAGCTGTTTTTT,CASSLTRWTENTGELFF
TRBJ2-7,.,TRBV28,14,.,TGTGCCAGCAGCCCGCATCGGACAGATTCGGTGCAGTACTTC,CASSPHRTDSVQYF
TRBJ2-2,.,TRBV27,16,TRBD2,TGTGCCAGCAGTCTCCGGTCTAGCGGGACGACCGGGGAGCTGTTTTTT,CASSLRSSGTTGELFF
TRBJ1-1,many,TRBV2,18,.,TGTGCCAGCAGTGAAGCGAATGGGGAAGGGAGGAGAAACACTGAAGCTTTCTTT,CASSEANGEGRRNTEAFF
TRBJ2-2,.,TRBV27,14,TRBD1,TGTGCCAGCAGTTTACAGGGGGCGCTCGGGGAGCTGTTTTTT,CASSLQGALGELFF
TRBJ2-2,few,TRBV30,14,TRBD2,TGTGCCTGGAGTCGTGGGAGGGCGAGCGGGGAGCTGTTTTTT,CAWSRGRASGELFF
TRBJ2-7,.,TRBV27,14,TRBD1,TGTGCCAGCAGCCAGGGACAGCTCTCGGGGGAGCAGTACTTC,CASSQGQLSGEQYF
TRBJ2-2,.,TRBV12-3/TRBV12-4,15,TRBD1,TGTGCCAGCCGGGGGCGGAGCAGGGGGCCCGGGGAGCCGTTTTTT,CASRGRSRGPGEPFF
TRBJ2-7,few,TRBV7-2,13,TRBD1,TGTGCCAGCAGCAGAAGAGACAGGGACGAGCAGTACTTC,CASSRRDRDEQYF
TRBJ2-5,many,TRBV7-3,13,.,TGTGCCAGCAGCAAAAACAGGGAAGGGACCCAGTACTTC,CASSKNREGTQYF
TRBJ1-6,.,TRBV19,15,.,TGTGCCAGTAGTACTCATATCGAGGGGGATTCACCCCTCCACTTT,CASSTHIEGDSPLHF
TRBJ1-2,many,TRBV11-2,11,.,TGTGCCAGCAGCTTAGAACGTGGCTACACCTTC,CASSLERGYTF
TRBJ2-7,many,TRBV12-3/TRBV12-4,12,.,TGTGCCAGCAGCCCAGGGGGGGACGAGCAGTACTTC,CASSPGGDEQYF
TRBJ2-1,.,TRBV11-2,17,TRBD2,TGTGCCAGCAGCTTAGACCCATTAGCGGGAGCTTACAATGAGCAGTTCTTC,CASSLDPLAGAYNEQFF
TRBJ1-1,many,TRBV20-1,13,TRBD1,TGCAGTGCTAGCGACAGGGAGAACACTGAAGCTTTCTTT,CSASDRENTEAFF
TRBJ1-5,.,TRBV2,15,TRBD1,TGTGCCAGCAGGGGACAGCGGATAAGCAATCAGCCCCAGCATTTT,CASRGQRISNQPQHF
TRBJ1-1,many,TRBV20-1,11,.,TGCATGGGCTCCATGAACACTGAAGCTTTCTTT,CMGSMNTEAFF
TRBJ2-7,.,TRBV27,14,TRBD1,TGTGCCAGCAGTTGGAGGACAGGGCGAAGCGAGCAGTACTTC,CASSWRTGRSEQYF
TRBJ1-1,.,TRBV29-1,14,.,TGCAGCGTTGAAGATCTTAAGGGTAGCACTGAAGCTTTCTTT,CSVEDLKGSTEAFF
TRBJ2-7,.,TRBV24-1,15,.,TGTGCCACCAGCCCGCCGGGGGTCCACTCCTACGAGCAGTACTTC,CATSPPGVHSYEQYF
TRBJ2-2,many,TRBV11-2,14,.,TGTGCCAGCAGCCCAGGGGGGGCCACCGGGGAGCTGTTTTTT,CASSPGGATGELFF
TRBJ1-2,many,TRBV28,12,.,TGTGCCAGCAGAACATGGGGCTATGGCTACACCTTC,CASRTWGYGYTF
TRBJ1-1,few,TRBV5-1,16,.,TGCGCCAGCAGCTGGGGGCCGGCGGCAGAGAGCACTGAAGCTTTCTTT,CASSWGPAAESTEAFF
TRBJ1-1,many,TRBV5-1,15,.,TGCGCCAGCAGCTTGGAGTGGGCGGGGCGGACTGAAGCTTTCTTT,CASSLEWAGRTEAFF
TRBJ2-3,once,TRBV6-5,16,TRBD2,TGTGCCAGCAGTTACGTGTTAGCGGGGGGAACAGATACGCAGTATTTT,CASSYVLAGGTDTQYF
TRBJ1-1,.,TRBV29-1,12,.,TGCAGCGTTGATTTATTAGCTGACAAAGCTTTCTTT,CSVDLLADKAFF
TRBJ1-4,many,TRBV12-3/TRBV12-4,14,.,TGTGCCAGCAGCATGTTGGTAGGGGCCGAAAAACTGTTTTTT,CASSMLVGAEKLFF
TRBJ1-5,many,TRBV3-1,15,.,TGTGCCAGCAGCCAAATGTACGGTTTAAATCAGCCCCAGCATTTT,CASSQMYGLNQPQHF
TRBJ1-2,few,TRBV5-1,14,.,TGCGCCAGCAGCTCACCGGGGGACCGCTATGGCTACACCTTC,CASSSPGDRYGYTF
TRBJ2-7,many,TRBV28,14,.,TGTGCCAGCAGTTTGACCAGGCAGCTCTACGAGCAGTACTTC,CASSLTRQLYEQYF
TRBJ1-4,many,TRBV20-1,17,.,TGCAGTGCTAGAGAACCGGGACGGATCTCAACTAATGAAAAACTGTTTTTT,CSAREPGRISTNEKLFF
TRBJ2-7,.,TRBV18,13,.,TGTGCCAGCTCACCACTCTCTGGTGGTGAGCAGTACTTC,CASSPLSGGEQYF
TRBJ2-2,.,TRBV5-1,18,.,TGCGCCAGCAGCCCGGACCTCAGGGGGGGTTCGAACACCGGGGAGCTGTTTTTT,CASSPDLRGGSNTGELFF
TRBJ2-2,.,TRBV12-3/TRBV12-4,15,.,TGTGCCAGCAGTTTACGACCCCGGAACACCGGGGAGCTGTTTTTT,CASSLRPRNTGELFF
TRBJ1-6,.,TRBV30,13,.,TGTGCCTGGAGTGTACTGGGGACATCGCCCCTCCACTTT,CAWSVLGTSPLHF
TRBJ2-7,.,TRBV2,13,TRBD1,TGTGCCAGCAATCTCCAGGGGGCGGAGGAGCAGTACTTC,CASNLQGAEEQYF
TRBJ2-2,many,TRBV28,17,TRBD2,TGTGCCAGCAGAGGACTAGCGGGAGGGAGAGGAGCCGGGGAGCTGTTTTTT,CASRGLAGGRGAGELFF
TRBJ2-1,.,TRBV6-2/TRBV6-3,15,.,TGTGCCAGCAGCGAGCCTCGGTTGGGTTACAATGAGCAGTTCTTC,CASSEPRLGYNEQFF
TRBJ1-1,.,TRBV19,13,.,TGTGCCAGTAGTACGAACAGGGACGGTGAAGCTTTCTTT,CASSTNRDGEAFF
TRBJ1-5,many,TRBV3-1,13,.,TGTGCCAGCAGCCAAGCCCGAGATCAGCCCCAGCATTTT,CASSQARDQPQHF
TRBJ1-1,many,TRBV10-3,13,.,TGTGCCATCAGTGGTGCCCTGAACACTGAAGCTTTCTTT,CAISGALNTEAFF
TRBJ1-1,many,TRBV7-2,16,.,TGTGCCAGCAGCTTAGAGGGGGGAATAGGGGAAGCTGAAGCTTTCTTT,CASSLEGGIGEAEAFF
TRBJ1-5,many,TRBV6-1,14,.,TGTGCCGGATCGACGGCTTATAGCAATCAGCCCCAGCATTTT,CAGSTAYSNQPQHF
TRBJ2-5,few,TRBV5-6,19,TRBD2,TGTGCCAGCAGCCTTTGGACTAGCGGGGGCTACTTGTACCAAGAGACCCAGTACTTC,CASSLWTSGGYLYQETQYF
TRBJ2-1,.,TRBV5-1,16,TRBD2,TGCGCCAGCAGCTTGTGGGCGGGAGTGGCCTACAATGAGCAGTTCTTC,CASSLWAGVAYNEQFF
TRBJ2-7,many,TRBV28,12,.,TGTGCCAGCAGTTTCCTTTCCTACGAGCAGTACTTC,CASSFLSYEQYF
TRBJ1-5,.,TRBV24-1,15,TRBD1,TGTGCCACCAGTGATGCCGGGACAGGGAATCAGCCCCAGCATTTT,CATSDAGTGNQPQHF
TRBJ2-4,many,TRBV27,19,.,TGTGCCAGCAGTCCCCTCGGATCGGTGTGGCCGCTAGCCAAAAACATTCAGTACTTC,CASSPLGSVWPLAKNIQYF
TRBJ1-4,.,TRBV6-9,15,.,TGTGCCAGCAGTTACCAAGGACGGGGTAATGAAAAACTGTTTTTT,CASSYQGRGNEKLFF
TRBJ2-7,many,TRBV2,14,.,TGTGCCAGCCTAACTTTAATTGGCCCCTACGAGCAGTACTTC,CASLTLIGPYEQYF
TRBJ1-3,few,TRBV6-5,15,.,TGTGCCAGCAGTTACTCCGTTAGCTCTGGAAACACCATATATTTT,CASSYSVSSGNTIYF
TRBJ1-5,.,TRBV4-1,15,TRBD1,TGCGCCAGCAGCCCCCGGGACAGGGGGAATCAGCCCCAGCATTTT,CASSPRDRGNQPQHF